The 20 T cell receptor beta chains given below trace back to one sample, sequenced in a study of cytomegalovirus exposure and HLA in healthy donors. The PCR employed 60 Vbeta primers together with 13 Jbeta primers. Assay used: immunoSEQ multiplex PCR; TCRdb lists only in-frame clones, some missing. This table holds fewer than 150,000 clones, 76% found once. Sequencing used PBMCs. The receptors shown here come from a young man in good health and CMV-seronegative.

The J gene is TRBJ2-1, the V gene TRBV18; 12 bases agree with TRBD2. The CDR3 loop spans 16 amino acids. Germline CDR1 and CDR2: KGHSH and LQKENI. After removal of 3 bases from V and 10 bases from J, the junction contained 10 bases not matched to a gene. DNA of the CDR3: TGTGCCAGCTCACCCCCCTCTAGCGGGGGGGCCAAAGAGCAGTTCTTC. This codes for CASSPPSSGGAKEQFF.

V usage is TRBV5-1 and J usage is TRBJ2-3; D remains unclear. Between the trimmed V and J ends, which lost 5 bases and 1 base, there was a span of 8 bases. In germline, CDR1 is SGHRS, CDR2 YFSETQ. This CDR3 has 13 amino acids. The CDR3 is CASSTQGTDTQYF. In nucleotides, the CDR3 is TGCGCCAGCAGTACGCAGGGCACAGATACGCAGTATTTT.

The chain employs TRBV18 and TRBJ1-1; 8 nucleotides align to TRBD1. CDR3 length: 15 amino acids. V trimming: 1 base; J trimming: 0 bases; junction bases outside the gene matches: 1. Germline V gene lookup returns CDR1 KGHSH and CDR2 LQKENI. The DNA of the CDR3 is TGTGCCAGCTCACCACGGACAGGGATGAACACTGAAGCTTTCTTT. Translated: CASSPRTGMNTEAFF.

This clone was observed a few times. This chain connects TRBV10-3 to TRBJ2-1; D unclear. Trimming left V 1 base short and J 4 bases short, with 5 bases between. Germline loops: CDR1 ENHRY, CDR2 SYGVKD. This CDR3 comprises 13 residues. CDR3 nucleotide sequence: TGTGCCATCAGTGAGTTGCAGTACAATGAGCAGTTCTTC. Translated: CAISELQYNEQFF.

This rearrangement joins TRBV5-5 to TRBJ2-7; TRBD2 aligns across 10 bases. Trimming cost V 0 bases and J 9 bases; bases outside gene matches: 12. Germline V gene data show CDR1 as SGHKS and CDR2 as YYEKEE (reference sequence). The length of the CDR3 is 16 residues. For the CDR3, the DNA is TGTGCCAGCAGCTTGGGACTAGCGGGTGATGGCTCTTCGCAGTACTTC. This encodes CASSLGLAGDGSSQYF.

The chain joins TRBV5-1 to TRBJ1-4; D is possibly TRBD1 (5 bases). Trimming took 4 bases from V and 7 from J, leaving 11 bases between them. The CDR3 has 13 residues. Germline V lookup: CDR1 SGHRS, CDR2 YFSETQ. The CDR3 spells CASSRQRGEKLFF. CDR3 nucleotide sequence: TGCGCCAGCAGCCGACAGCGGGGTGAAAAACTGTTTTTT.

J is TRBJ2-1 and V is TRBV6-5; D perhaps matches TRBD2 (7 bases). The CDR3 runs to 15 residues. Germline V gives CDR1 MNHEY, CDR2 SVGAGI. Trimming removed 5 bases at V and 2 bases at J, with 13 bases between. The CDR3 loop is CASSLEGGPYNEQFF. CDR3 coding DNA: TGTGCCAGCAGTCTTGAGGGGGGGCCCTACAATGAGCAGTTCTTC.

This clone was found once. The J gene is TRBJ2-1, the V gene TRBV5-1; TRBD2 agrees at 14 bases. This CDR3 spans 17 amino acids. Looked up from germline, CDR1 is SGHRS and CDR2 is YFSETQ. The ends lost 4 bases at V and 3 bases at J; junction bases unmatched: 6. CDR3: CASSILTSGGDYNEQFF. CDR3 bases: TGCGCCAGCAGCATACTGACTAGCGGGGGGGACTACAATGAGCAGTTCTTC.

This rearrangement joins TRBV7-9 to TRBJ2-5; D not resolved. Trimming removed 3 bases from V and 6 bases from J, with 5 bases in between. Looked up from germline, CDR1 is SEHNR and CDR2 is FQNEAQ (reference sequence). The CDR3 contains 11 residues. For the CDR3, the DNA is TGTGCCAGCAGCTTCGAGAAGACCCAGTACTTC. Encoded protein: CASSFEKTQYF.

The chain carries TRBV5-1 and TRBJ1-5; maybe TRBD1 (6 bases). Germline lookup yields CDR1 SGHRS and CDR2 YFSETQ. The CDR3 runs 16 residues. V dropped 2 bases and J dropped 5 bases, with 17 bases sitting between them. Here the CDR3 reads CASSLGTLAGDQPQHF. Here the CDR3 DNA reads TGCGCCAGCAGCTTAGGGACACTGGCTGGCGATCAGCCCCAGCATTTT.

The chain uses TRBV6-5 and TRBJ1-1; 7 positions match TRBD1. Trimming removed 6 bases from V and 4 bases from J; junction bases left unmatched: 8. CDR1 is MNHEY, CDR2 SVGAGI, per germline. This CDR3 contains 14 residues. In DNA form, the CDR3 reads TGTGCCAGCAGGTTGACAGGGACATCCACTGAAGCTTTCTTT. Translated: CASRLTGTSTEAFF.

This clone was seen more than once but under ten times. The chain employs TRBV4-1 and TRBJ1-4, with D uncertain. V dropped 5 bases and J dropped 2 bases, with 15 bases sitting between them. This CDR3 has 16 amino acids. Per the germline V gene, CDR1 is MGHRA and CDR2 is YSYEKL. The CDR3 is CASSYISGRTNEKLFF. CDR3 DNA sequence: TGCGCCAGCAGCTACATTTCAGGCAGGACTAATGAAAAACTGTTTTTT.

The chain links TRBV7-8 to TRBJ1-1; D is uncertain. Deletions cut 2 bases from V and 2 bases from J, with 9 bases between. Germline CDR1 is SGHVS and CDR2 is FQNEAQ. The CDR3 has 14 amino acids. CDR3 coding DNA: TGTGCCAGCAGCTTATACGCGGCTAACACTGAAGCTTTCTTT. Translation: CASSLYAANTEAFF.

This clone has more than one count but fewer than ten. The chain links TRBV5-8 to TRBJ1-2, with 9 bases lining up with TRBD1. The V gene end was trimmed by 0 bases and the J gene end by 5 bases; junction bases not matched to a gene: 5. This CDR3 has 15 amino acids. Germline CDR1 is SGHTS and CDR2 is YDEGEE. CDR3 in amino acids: CASSLDGTGQYGYTF. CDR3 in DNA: TGTGCCAGCAGCTTGGACGGGACAGGGCAGTATGGCTACACCTTC.

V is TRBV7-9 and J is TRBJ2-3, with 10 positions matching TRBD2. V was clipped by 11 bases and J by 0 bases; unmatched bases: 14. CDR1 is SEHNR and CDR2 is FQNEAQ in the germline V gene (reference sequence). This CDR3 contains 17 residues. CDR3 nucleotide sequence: TGTGCCCCAGACAGGGCTCTAGCGGGGGTTAGCACAGATACGCAGTATTTT. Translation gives CAPDRALAGVSTDTQYF.

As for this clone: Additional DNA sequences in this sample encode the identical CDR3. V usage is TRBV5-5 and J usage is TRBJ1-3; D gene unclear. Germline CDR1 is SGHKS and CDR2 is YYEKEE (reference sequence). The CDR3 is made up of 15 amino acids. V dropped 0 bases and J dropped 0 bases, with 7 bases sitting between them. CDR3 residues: CASSLVPGSGNTIYF. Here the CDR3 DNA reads TGTGCCAGCAGCTTGGTGCCAGGCTCTGGAAACACCATATATTTT.

The CDR3 loop is CASSRGQLYEQYF. The CDR3, as DNA: TGTGCCAGCAGTAGGGGACAGTTATACGAGCAGTACTTC. V and J are TRBV6-6 and TRBJ2-5; 7 bases map to TRBD1. TRBJ2-7 explains the end of the DNA better; the J call may be wrong. Germline CDR1 reads MNHNY; CDR2 reads SVGAGI (reference sequence). The CDR3 has 13 amino acids.

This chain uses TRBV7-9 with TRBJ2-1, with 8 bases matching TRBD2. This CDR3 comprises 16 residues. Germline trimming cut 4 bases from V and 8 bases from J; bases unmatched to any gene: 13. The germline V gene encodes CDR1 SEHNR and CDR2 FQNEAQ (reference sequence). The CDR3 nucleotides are TGTGCCAGCAGCTCAACAACCGGGACTAGACTACATGAGCAGTTCTTC. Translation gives CASSSTTGTRLHEQFF.

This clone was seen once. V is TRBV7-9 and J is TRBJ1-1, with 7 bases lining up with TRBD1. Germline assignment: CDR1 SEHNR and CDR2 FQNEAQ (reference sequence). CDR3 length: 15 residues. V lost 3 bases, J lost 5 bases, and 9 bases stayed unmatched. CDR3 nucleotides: TGTGCCAGCAGCTTCGCGAGAGGGGGCGGAACTGAAGCTTTCTTT. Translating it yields CASSFARGGGTEAFF. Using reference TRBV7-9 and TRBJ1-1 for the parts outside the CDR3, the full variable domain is DTGVSQNPRHKITKRGQNVTFRCDPISEHNRLYWYRQTLGQGPEFLTYFQNEAQLEKSRLLSDRFSAERPKGSFSTLEIQRTEQGDSAMYLCASSFARGGGTEAFFGQGTRLTVV.

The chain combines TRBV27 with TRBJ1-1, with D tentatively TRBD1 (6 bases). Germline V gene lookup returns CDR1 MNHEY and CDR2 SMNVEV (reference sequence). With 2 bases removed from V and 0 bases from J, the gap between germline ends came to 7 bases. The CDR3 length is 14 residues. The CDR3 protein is CASSLTGLNTEAFF. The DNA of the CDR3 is TGTGCCAGCAGTTTAACAGGGTTGAACACTGAAGCTTTCTTT.